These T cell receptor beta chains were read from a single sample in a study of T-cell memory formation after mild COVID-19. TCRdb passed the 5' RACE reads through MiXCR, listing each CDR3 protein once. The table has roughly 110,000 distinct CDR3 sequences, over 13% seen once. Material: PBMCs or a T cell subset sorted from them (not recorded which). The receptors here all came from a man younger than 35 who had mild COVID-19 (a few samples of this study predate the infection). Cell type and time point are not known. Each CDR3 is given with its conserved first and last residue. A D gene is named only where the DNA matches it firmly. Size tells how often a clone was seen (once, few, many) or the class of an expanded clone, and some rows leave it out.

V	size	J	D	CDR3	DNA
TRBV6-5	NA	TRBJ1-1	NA	CASSYGDGNTEAFF	TGTGCCAGCAGTTACGGGGACGGAAACACTGAAGCTTTCTTT
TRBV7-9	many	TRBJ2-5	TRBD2	CASSSGLAEGTQYF	TGTGCCAGCAGCTCGGGACTAGCGGAGGGAACCCAGTACTTC
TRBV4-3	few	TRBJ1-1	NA	CASSQEVGVNTEAFF	TGCGCCAGCAGCCAAGAGGTCGGGGTGAACACTGAAGCTTTCTTT
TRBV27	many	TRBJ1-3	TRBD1	CASSFTGDGNTIYF	TGTGCCAGCAGTTTTACAGGGGACGGAAACACCATATATTTT
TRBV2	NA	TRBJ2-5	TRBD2	CASSERLGRGDQETQYF	TGTGCCAGCAGTGAACGCCTCGGGCGGGGGGACCAAGAGACCCAGTACTTC
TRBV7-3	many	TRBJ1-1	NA	CASSPSPGTQAFF	TGTGCCAGCAGCCCCTCCCCGGGGACCCAAGCTTTCTTT
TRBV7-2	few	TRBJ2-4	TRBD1	CASSLSGTGGKLAKNIQYF	TGTGCCAGCAGCCTTTCCGGGACAGGGGGAAAATTAGCCAAAAACATTCAGTACTTC
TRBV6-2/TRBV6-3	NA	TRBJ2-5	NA	CASRTGKETQYF	TGTGCCAGCAGAACAGGGAAAGAGACCCAGTACTTC
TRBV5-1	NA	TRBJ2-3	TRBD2	CASSSLGRGGQDTQYF	TGCGCCAGCAGCTCCTTGGGGCGGGGGGGCCAGGATACGCAGTATTTT
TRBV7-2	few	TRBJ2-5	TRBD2	CASSPTLAGYFLETQYF	TGTGCCAGCAGCCCGACTCTAGCGGGGTATTTCCTAGAGACCCAGTACTTC
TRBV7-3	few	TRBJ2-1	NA	CASSPISGEQFF	TGTGCCAGCAGCCCTATCTCGGGTGAGCAGTTCTTC
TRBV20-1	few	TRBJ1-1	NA	CSAQTGRVNTEAFF	TGCAGTGCCCAGACGGGGAGGGTGAACACTGAAGCTTTCTTT
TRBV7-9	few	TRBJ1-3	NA	CASWRTLGNTIYF	TGTGCCAGCTGGCGGACCCTCGGAAACACCATATATTTT
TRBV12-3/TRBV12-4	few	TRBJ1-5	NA	CASSPTDSNQPQHF	TGTGCCAGCAGCCCGACAGATAGCAATCAGCCCCAGCATTTT
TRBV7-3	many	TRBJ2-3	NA	CASSLTPSRGGTDTQYF	TGTGCCAGCAGCTTAACCCCTTCTCGGGGAGGCACAGATACGCAGTATTTT
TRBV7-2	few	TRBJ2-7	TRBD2	CASSPTSGLEQYF	TGTGCCAGCAGCCCAACTAGCGGACTCGAGCAGTACTTC
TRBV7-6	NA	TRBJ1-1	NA	CASSLGGEDTEAFF	TGTGCCAGCAGCTTAGGGGGGGAGGACACTGAAGCTTTCTTT
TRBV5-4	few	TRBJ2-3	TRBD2	CASSWAGVKDTQYF	TGTGCCAGCAGCTGGGCGGGGGTGAAAGATACGCAGTATTTT
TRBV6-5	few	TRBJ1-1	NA	CASSYSERGHEAFF	TGTGCCAGCAGTTACTCTGAGCGGGGGCATGAAGCTTTCTTT
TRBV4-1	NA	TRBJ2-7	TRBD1	CASSQDFTGVYEQYF	TGCGCCAGCAGCCAAGATTTCACAGGGGTGTACGAGCAGTACTTC
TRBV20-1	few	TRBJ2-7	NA	CSAKGTSKTYEQYF	TGCAGTGCTAAGGGTACTAGTAAAACCTACGAGCAGTACTTC
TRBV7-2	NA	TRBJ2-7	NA	CASSFHPAYEQYF	TGTGCCAGCAGCTTCCACCCTGCCTACGAGCAGTACTTC
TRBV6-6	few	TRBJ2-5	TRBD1	CASSSLDRGQETQYF	TGTGCCAGCAGTTCCTTGGACAGGGGACAAGAGACCCAGTACTTC
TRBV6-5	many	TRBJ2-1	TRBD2	CASRLAGDLRWGEQFF	TGTGCCAGCAGACTAGCGGGGGACCTCCGCTGGGGTGAGCAGTTCTTC
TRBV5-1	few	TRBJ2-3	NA	CASRLSTDTQYF	TGCGCCAGCAGGCTCTCCACAGATACGCAGTATTTT
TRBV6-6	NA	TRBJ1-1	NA	CAGTGTLNTEAFF	TGTGCCGGTACGGGGACATTGAACACTGAAGCTTTCTTT
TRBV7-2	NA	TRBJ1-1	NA	CASSSGVYEAFF	TGTGCCAGCAGCTCAGGGGTTTATGAAGCTTTCTTT
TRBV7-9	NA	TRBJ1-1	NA	CASRVGTEAFF	TGTGCCAGCCGGGTAGGCACTGAAGCTTTCTTT
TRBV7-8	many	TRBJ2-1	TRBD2	CASSRSGGYNEQFF	TGTGCCAGCAGCCGTTCGGGGGGCTACAATGAGCAGTTCTTC
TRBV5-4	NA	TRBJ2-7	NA	CASSDDISYEQYF	TGTGCCAGCAGCGATGATATCTCCTACGAGCAGTACTTC
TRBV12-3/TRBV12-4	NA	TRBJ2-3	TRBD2	CASSLRGGVVDTQYF	TGTGCCAGCAGTTTACGCGGGGGGGTAGTAGATACGCAGTATTTT
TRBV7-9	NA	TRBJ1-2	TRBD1	CASSPSGQREGYTF	TGTGCCAGCAGCCCTTCGGGACAGCGGGAGGGCTACACCTTC
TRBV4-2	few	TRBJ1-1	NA	CASSQAYIFENTEAFF	TGTGCCAGCAGCCAAGCGTACATCTTCGAGAACACTGAAGCTTTCTTT
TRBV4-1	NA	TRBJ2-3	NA	CASSPSVGRPTPQYF	TGCGCCAGCAGCCCGAGTGTGGGCAGACCAACCCCGCAGTATTTT
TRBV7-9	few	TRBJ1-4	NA	CASSPGAEFNEKLFF	TGTGCCAGCAGCCCAGGGGCCGAATTCAATGAAAAACTGTTTTTT
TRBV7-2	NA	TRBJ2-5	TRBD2	CASSSGLAGAGETQYF	TGTGCCAGCAGCTCGGGACTAGCGGGGGCGGGGGAGACCCAGTACTTC
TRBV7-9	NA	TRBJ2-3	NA	CASSFDRSTDTQYF	TGTGCCAGCAGCTTCGATAGGAGCACAGATACGCAGTATTTT
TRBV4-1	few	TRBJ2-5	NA	CASSRRQESQETQYF	TGCGCCAGCAGCCGTCGACAGGAGAGCCAAGAGACCCAGTACTTC
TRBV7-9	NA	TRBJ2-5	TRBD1	CASSLQGAPGQETQYF	TGTGCCAGCAGCTTACAGGGGGCTCCGGGCCAAGAGACCCAGTACTTC
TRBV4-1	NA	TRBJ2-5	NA	CASSLFVRVGETQYF	TGCGCCAGCAGCCTTTTCGTGCGCGTGGGGGAGACCCAGTACTTC
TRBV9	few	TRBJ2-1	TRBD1	CASSVRDSSYNEQFF	TGTGCCAGCAGCGTACGGGACAGCTCCTACAATGAGCAGTTCTTC
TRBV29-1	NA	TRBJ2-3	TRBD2	CSVPPGLATDTQYF	TGCAGCGTCCCACCGGGACTAGCAACAGATACGCAGTATTTT
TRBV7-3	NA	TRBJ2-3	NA	CASSLEPDTQYF	TGTGCCAGCAGCTTAGAGCCAGATACGCAGTATTTT
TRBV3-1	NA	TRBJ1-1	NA	CASSQGAGNEAFF	TGTGCCAGCAGCCAAGGGGCGGGAAATGAAGCTTTCTTT